This entry lists 9 T cell receptor beta chains sequenced from one sample in a study of radiotherapy plus CTLA-4 blockade in lung cancer. The repertoire was sequenced with immunoSEQ multiplex PCR; TCRdb's copy has only in-frame clones and lacks some. Of tens of thousands of clones in the sample, 55% to 80% were seen once. Here the sequenced sample was peripheral blood, taken from a patient treated with radiotherapy plus ipilimumab. The receptors were sampled from a human donor with non-small cell lung cancer who had a complete response to radiotherapy plus ipilimumab.

This chain links TRBV7-2 with TRBJ2-7; TRBD1 is a possible D gene (6 bases). Germline values: CDR1 SGHTA, CDR2 FQGNSA. V was shortened by 1 base and J by 4 bases, with 14 bases between the two germline ends. The CDR3 runs to 15 residues. Here the CDR3 reads CASSLGNGGGYEQYF. The CDR3 bases are TGTGCCAGCAGCTTAGGTAATGGGGGCGGGTACGAGCAGTACTTC.

The gene calls are TRBV27 and TRBJ2-4; 12 bases align to TRBD1. The V gene's germline CDR1 is MNHEY and CDR2 SMNVEV (reference sequence). The CDR3 is 18 amino acids. V gave up 6 bases and J gave up 2 bases; unmatched junction bases: 11. The CDR3 protein is CASRSGTGGVGSKNIQYF. CDR3 nucleotide sequence: TGTGCCAGCAGGTCCGGGACAGGGGGCGTGGGGTCCAAAAACATTCAGTACTTC.

The V and J genes are TRBV28 and TRBJ2-1; TRBD2 agrees at 7 bases. J was trimmed by 1 base and V by 5 bases; bases with no gene match: 5. This CDR3 has 15 residues. Germline CDR1 reads MDHEN; CDR2 reads SYDVKM. CDR3 sequence: CASSRAGSSYNEQFF. The CDR3 nucleotides read TGTGCCAGCAGTCGAGCGGGATCGTCCTACAATGAGCAGTTCTTC.

Comments on this clone: Germline is not matched at one junction end, which may reflect a read error. CDR3 DNA sequence: TGTGCCAGCAGCGTATCCGGGAGTGAAAACAATGAGCAGCTCTTC. Translation: CASSVSGSENNEQLF. The chain combines TRBV9 with TRBJ2-1; tentatively, D is TRBD2 (6 bases). Looked up from germline, CDR1 is SGDLS and CDR2 is YYNGEE. This CDR3 has 15 amino acids.

The V and J genes are TRBV11-2 and TRBJ1-1, with D perhaps TRBD1 (6 bases). Per the germline V gene, CDR1 is SGHAT and CDR2 is FQNNGV. V was cut by 0 bases and J by 3 bases, with 23 bases left in between. This CDR3 region has 19 residues. The CDR3 loop is CASSLDRVIPGAKDTEAFF. In nucleotides, the CDR3 is TGTGCCAGCAGCTTAGATCGCGTAATCCCAGGGGCTAAGGACACTGAAGCTTTCTTT. The entire variable domain, with the rest obtained from reference TRBV11-2 and TRBJ1-1, is as follows: EAGVAQSPRYKIIEKRQSVAFWCNPISGHATLYWYQQILGQGPKLLIQFQNNGVVDDSQLPKDRFSAERLKGVDSTLKIQPAKLEDSAVYLCASSLDRVIPGAKDTEAFFGQGTRLTVV.

The chain recombines TRBV28 with TRBJ1-5, with TRBD1 matching over 9 bases. The V and J ends lost 4 bases and 6 bases, in that order; junction bases with no gene match: 4. The germline V gene has CDR1 MDHEN and CDR2 SYDVKM. The CDR3 spans 14 residues. The DNA of the CDR3 is TGTGCCAGCAGTTACAGGGGGCGGTCTCAGCCCCAGCATTTT. The encoded protein is CASSYRGRSQPQHF.

The chain employs TRBV2 and TRBJ2-3; no definite D call. The V gene's germline CDR1 is SNHLY and CDR2 FYNNEI. The CDR3 extends over 16 amino acids. V lost 6 bases and J lost 0, with 16 bases in between. The chain's CDR3 is CASSLLGGFSTDTQYF. The CDR3 nucleotides are TGTGCCAGCAGCCTTTTAGGCGGCTTTAGCACAGATACGCAGTATTTT.

V usage is TRBV7-2 and J usage is TRBJ1-5; no definite D call. Germline-derived CDR1 and CDR2 are SGHTA and FQGNSA. The V end lost 1 base, the J end lost 7 bases, and 8 bases lay between the germline ends. CDR3 length: 13 amino acids. The DNA for the CDR3 is TGTGCCAGCAGCTTAGAGAGAGGCCAGCCCCAGCATTTT. Its translation is CASSLERGQPQHF. Together with reference TRBV7-2 and TRBJ1-5, the CDR3 gives the full variable domain: GAGVSQSPSNKVTEKGKDVELRCDPISGHTALYWYRQSLGQGLEFLIYFQGNSAPDKSGLPSDRFSAERTGGSVSTLTIQRTQQEDSAVYLCASSLERGQPQHFGDGTRLSIL.

This clone was found a few times. The chain is built from TRBV7-9 and TRBJ1-3; D unclear. Germline assignment: CDR1 SEHNR and CDR2 FQNEAQ (reference sequence). V was trimmed by 0 bases and J by 1 base, leaving 10 bases between them. CDR3 length: 16 amino acids. This CDR3 reads CASSLARLQSGNTIYF. The CDR3 nucleotides read TGTGCCAGCAGCTTAGCCAGGCTACAATCTGGAAACACCATATATTTT.